The clone carrying this TCR beta chain was counted between two and nine times. Sequenced by immunoSEQ multiplex PCR; TCRdb stores in-frame clones only, minus some. In the table there are approximately 150,000 clones, just under 85% of which are singletons. The data belong to a study of blood T cell repertoires in COVID-19. Study-level background: COVID-19 samples from acute and convalescent phases originated in the United States, Italy and Spain.

V was pared by 6 bases and J by 7 bases, with 6 bases of the junction left unmatched. Germline V gives CDR1 SNHLY, CDR2 FYNNEI. The CDR3 has 15 amino acids. The chain links TRBV2 to TRBJ1-4, with 12 bases identical to TRBD1. The TCR originated in a woman in her 40s who had recovered from COVID-19. Material: PBMCs or T cells enriched from blood (not recorded which). The CDR3, as DNA: TGTGCCAGCAGGAGGGACAGGGGGCGACGTGAAAAACTGTTTTTT. It is translated as CASRRDRGRREKLFF.